This T cell receptor (beta chain) was sequenced during a study of blood T cell repertoires in COVID-19. Study information: Italy, Spain and the United States were the sources of the convalescent and acute COVID-19 samples. Sources were T cells, B-cell-depleted T cells, or PBMCs; the material itself was cDNA or gDNA.

Recruited during active infection, patients (from Seattle) were subsequently followed longitudinally. CDR1 and CDR2 (germline): WNHNN, SYGVQD (reference sequence). This CDR3 has 16 amino acids. Trimming removed 4 bases from V and 1 base from J; junction bases left unmatched: 7. Original data processing: For nucleated cells, counts were estimated from reference gene primer amplification. Sequenced by immunoSEQ multiplex PCR; TCRdb stores in-frame clones only, minus some. V and J calls and clone size come straight from that table; D and trimming were deduced from the DNA. Of about 160,000 clones in the sample, 85% to 90% were seen once.

This clonotype originated in a woman in her seventies with COVID-19, enrolled during active disease. The chain is built from TRBV10-1 and TRBJ2-7, with 10 bases lining up with TRBD2. What was sequenced was peripheral blood. DNA for the CDR3: TGCGCCAGCAGTGGAGACCGGACTAGCGGATCCTACGAGCAGTACTTC. It is translated as CASSGDRTSGSYEQYF.